This T cell receptor (beta chain) was profiled in a study of control samples from healthy donors and cancer patients. Measured with immunoSEQ multiplex PCR; TCRdb has only the in-frame clones, and not every one. The repertoire holds more than 70,000 clones, with roughly nine tenths as singletons. Germline lookup yields CDR1 SGHNT and CDR2 YENEEA. The CDR3 totals 16 residues. The V segment lost 2 bases and the J segment 2 bases; nucleotides outside the gene matches: 3. What was sequenced was PBMCs. V and J are TRBV11-3 and TRBJ2-1, with 10 bases matching TRBD2. The receptor's source is a man aged 55 to 70 with lung cancer. The DNA for the CDR3 is TGTGCCAGCAGCTTAAGGAGCGGGGGGGCCTACAATGAGCAGTTCTTC. Translated: CASSLRSGGAYNEQFF.